This is a list of T cell receptor beta chains from one sample in a study of blood T cell repertoires in COVID-19. Sequencing used immunoSEQ multiplex PCR; TCRdb keeps in-frame clones, though not all of them. The table records roughly 100,000 clones, roughly 80% of them present only once. The sequenced sample consisted of peripheral blood. The receptor source for this set is a woman between 70 and 85 years old with acute or convalescent COVID-19. Each CDR3 is given with its conserved first and last residue. D genes are given only for firm matches. Part of the rows lack a size; the others show once, few, many or a class for expanded clones.

len,d_gene,abundance,v_gene,j_gene,CDR3nt,CDR3aa
14,-,-,TRBV6-5,TRBJ1-6,TGTGCCAGCAGATCGGAGGATTGGAATTCACCCCTCCACTTT,CASRSEDWNSPLHF
15,TRBD1,-,TRBV18,TRBJ1-6,TGTGCCAGCTCACAAAACCGGGACAGGGGCTCACCCCTCCACTTT,CASSQNRDRGSPLHF
12,TRBD1,-,TRBV7-9,TRBJ1-4,TGTGCCAGCAGCTTCGACAGGGGTGGACTGTTTTTT,CASSFDRGGLFF
16,TRBD1,-,TRBV3-1/TRBV3-2,TRBJ2-3,TGTGCCAGCAGCCAAGTCGGGGACAGGCGCCTAGATACGCAGTATTTT,CASSQVGDRRLDTQYF
14,-,-,TRBV27,TRBJ2-5,TGTGCCAGCAGTCGCCGGTTCGGGGTAGAGACCCAGTACTTC,CASSRRFGVETQYF
13,-,-,TRBV2,TRBJ1-5,TGTGCCAGCAGTGGAGGCAGGGATCAGCCCCAGCATTTT,CASSGGRDQPQHF
15,TRBD2,few,TRBV3-1/TRBV3-2,TRBJ2-3,TGTGCCAGCAGCCCACTCACTAGCGGCACAGATACGCAGTATTTT,CASSPLTSGTDTQYF
12,-,once,TRBV7-9,TRBJ1-2,TGTGCCAGCAACGGGGGTGACTATGGCTACACCTTC,CASNGGDYGYTF
15,TRBD1,few,TRBV7-8,TRBJ1-1,TGTGCCAGCAGCGGTGGACAGGGCATGAACACTGAAGCTTTCTTT,CASSGGQGMNTEAFF
13,-,once,TRBV30,TRBJ2-3,TGTGCCTGGACCAGGGGTAGGGCAGATACGCAGTATTTT,CAWTRGRADTQYF
13,TRBD1,few,TRBV7-9,TRBJ2-7,TGTGCCAGCAGCCGGGACAGCAATTACGAGCAGTACTTC,CASSRDSNYEQYF
16,TRBD2,-,TRBV9,TRBJ2-1,TGTGCCAGCAGCAGAGGGACTAGCACGAGGTACAATGAGCAGTTCTTC,CASSRGTSTRYNEQFF
16,TRBD1,-,TRBV7-8,TRBJ1-5,TGTGCCAGCAGCTTCATGGACAGGCTGGTGGATCAGCCCCAGCATTTT,CASSFMDRLVDQPQHF
14,-,-,TRBV11-2,TRBJ2-7,TGTGCCAGCAGCTTTCCCCACAAACCCTACGAGCAGTACTTC,CASSFPHKPYEQYF
13,-,-,TRBV29-1,TRBJ1-5,TGCAGCGTTGCCGGGGGGCCGCGCGAGCCCCAGCATTTT,CSVAGGPREPQHF
15,-,-,TRBV4-1,TRBJ1-1,TGCGCCAGCAGCCAAGGGGCCGGAGGGGTCCAGGAAGCTTTCTTT,CASSQGAGGVQEAFF
17,TRBD1,-,TRBV5-6,TRBJ1-4,TGTGCCAGCAGCCTCCTCCCTCGGTCAGGGGGCGGGGAAAAACTGTTTTTT,CASSLLPRSGGGEKLFF
14,-,-,TRBV5-1,TRBJ1-1,TGCGCCAGCAGCTTGTTCAGGGATGACACTGAAGCTTTCTTT,CASSLFRDDTEAFF
14,-,once,TRBV28,TRBJ2-2,TGTGCCAGCAGTTTCGGGGGTTTTGCCGGGGAGCTGTTTTTT,CASSFGGFAGELFF
17,-,-,TRBV27,TRBJ1-6,TGTGCCAGCAGTTTAAGGGACACATGGGGGTATAATTCACCCCTCCACTTT,CASSLRDTWGYNSPLHF
15,TRBD2,-,TRBV6-6,TRBJ2-3,TGTGCCAGCAGTATAGCGGGGGGAAACACAGATACGCAGTATTTT,CASSIAGGNTDTQYF
17,TRBD1,-,TRBV10-1,TRBJ1-5,TGCGCCAGCAGTGAGTTCCGGGACAGCAGGAAACATCAGCCCCAGCATTTT,CASSEFRDSRKHQPQHF
14,TRBD1,-,TRBV7-2,TRBJ1-3,TGTGCCAGCAGCCCGACAGGGGCTGGAAACACCATATATTTT,CASSPTGAGNTIYF
14,-,-,TRBV7-2,TRBJ1-1,TGTGCCAGCAGCCCGTCGGGGGGAAACACTGAAGCTTTCTTT,CASSPSGGNTEAFF
13,-,-,TRBV7-2,TRBJ1-5,TGTGCCAGCAGCCGACATCACAATCAGCCCCAGCATTTT,CASSRHHNQPQHF
16,TRBD2,-,TRBV4-2,TRBJ2-3,TGTGCCAGCAGCCAAGATGGCGGGGGGGCAGGAGATACGCAGTATTTT,CASSQDGGGAGDTQYF